The text below deals with one T cell receptor beta chain. Its antigen is unidentified. The sample comes from a study of chemoradiotherapy in HPV16-positive cancers. Trimming took off 4 bases at V and 4 bases at J, with 12 bases between the two ends. Germline V gene data show CDR1 as LNHNV and CDR2 as YYDKDF (reference sequence). CDR3 size: 14 residues. Findings and caveats of the study: Candidate HPV-specific clones and E7-related TCR motifs grew in tumor during treatment. Functional assays defining HPV-specific T cells used only two HPV16-positive patients.

Repeated repertoire sampling spanned the course of chemoradiotherapy. The protocol was immunoSEQ multiplex PCR, while the TCRdb copy is restricted to in-frame clones and leaves out a portion. The profile shows 25,000 to 35,000 clones, roughly nine tenths of them singletons. This clonotype originated in a human donor with HPV-associated anogenital cancer. V gene TRBV15 combines with J gene TRBJ2-3; D is unresolved. Sequenced material: blood, taken from a patient who underwent chemoradiotherapy. This chain's CDR3 is CATSNEETPDTQYF. The CDR3 DNA reads as TGTGCCACCAGCAATGAAGAAACCCCAGATACGCAGTATTTT.